This is a list of T cell receptor beta chains from one sample in a study of CD8 T cells in Susac syndrome. One entry per CDR3 protein, called by TCRdb with MiXCR from the immunoSEQ multiplex PCR reads. This sample has some 170,000 distinct CDR3 sequences, with just under 95% found just once. Material for sequencing was CD4+ T cells from PBMCs. Receptor source: a human donor with Susac syndrome. CDR3s leave out the opening cysteine and the closing phenylalanine or tryptophan. A D gene is named only where the DNA matches it firmly. Only part of the rows carry a size: once, few, many, or a class if the clone is expanded.

V: TRBV20-1
size: .
J: TRBJ2-5
D: .
CDR3: SARETTSGETQY

V: TRBV5-1
size: .
J: TRBJ1-1
D: TRBD1
CDR3: ASSPNRGGREAF

V: TRBV7-9
size: .
J: TRBJ2-4
D: TRBD1
CDR3: ASSRGQVENIQY

V: TRBV2
size: .
J: TRBJ2-3
D: .
CDR3: ARRQVSTDTQY

V: TRBV2
size: .
J: TRBJ2-4
D: .
CDR3: ASRRDTKNIQY

V: TRBV25-1
size: .
J: TRBJ1-6
D: .
CDR3: ASGLAGDNSPLH

V: TRBV7-9
size: .
J: TRBJ2-3
D: .
CDR3: ASSLGRSDSDTQY

V: TRBV30
size: .
J: TRBJ2-5
D: .
CDR3: AWSAGLRETQY

V: TRBV20-1
size: .
J: TRBJ1-1
D: .
CDR3: SARPVRGRGRENTEAF

V: TRBV6-5
size: once
J: TRBJ1-5
D: .
CDR3: ASSFRRSSNQPQH

V: TRBV11-2
size: few
J: TRBJ2-1
D: .
CDR3: ASSLETANNEQF

V: TRBV20-1
size: .
J: TRBJ2-7
D: .
CDR3: SAPRDGPYEQY

V: TRBV20-1
size: .
J: TRBJ1-6
D: .
CDR3: SAREDTSSPLH

V: TRBV20-1
size: once
J: TRBJ1-5
D: .
CDR3: SARAPGTNQPQH

V: TRBV20-1
size: .
J: TRBJ1-6
D: .
CDR3: SARVPGAYNSPLH

V: TRBV4-2
size: once
J: TRBJ2-7
D: TRBD2
CDR3: ASSRETSLYEQY

V: TRBV20-1
size: .
J: TRBJ1-5
D: .
CDR3: SARGQRDQPQH

V: TRBV5-1
size: .
J: TRBJ2-2
D: TRBD1
CDR3: ASSWPGQTSGELF

V: TRBV18
size: .
J: TRBJ2-7
D: .
CDR3: ASSHGDKIYEQY

V: TRBV5-4
size: .
J: TRBJ2-1
D: TRBD2
CDR3: ASSSGGTYAEQF

V: TRBV12-5
size: .
J: TRBJ2-3
D: .
CDR3: ASGRRSDGTWKSSKRTDTQY

V: TRBV4-2
size: .
J: TRBJ2-1
D: .
CDR3: ASSESGPGSLNEQF

V: TRBV20-1
size: .
J: TRBJ2-7
D: .
CDR3: SARDRGASSYEQY

V: TRBV30
size: .
J: TRBJ2-3
D: TRBD2
CDR3: AWSLAGGTDTQY

V: TRBV5-1
size: .
J: TRBJ2-2
D: TRBD2
CDR3: ASSRSGGANTGELF

V: TRBV10-3
size: .
J: TRBJ1-5
D: .
CDR3: AISESPGNQPQH

V: TRBV5-1
size: .
J: TRBJ1-1
D: TRBD1
CDR3: ASSLRDRGASMNTEAF

V: TRBV4-2
size: .
J: TRBJ1-3
D: .
CDR3: ASSQDQRALSGNTIY

V: TRBV30
size: .
J: TRBJ1-1
D: TRBD1
CDR3: AWRGQGAPNTEAF

V: TRBV3-1
size: .
J: TRBJ2-5
D: .
CDR3: ASSRSATVIGETQY

V: TRBV30
size: .
J: TRBJ1-4
D: .
CDR3: AWSVLNEKLF

V: TRBV7-2
size: .
J: TRBJ2-1
D: .
CDR3: ASSYLIYNEQF

V: TRBV18
size: .
J: TRBJ2-7
D: .
CDR3: ASSPPLQSYEQY

V: TRBV2
size: .
J: TRBJ1-1
D: .
CDR3: ASRDNLNTEAF

V: TRBV28
size: .
J: TRBJ1-5
D: .
CDR3: ASSSGTQPQH

V: TRBV13
size: .
J: TRBJ2-3
D: .
CDR3: ASSPVWGDTQY

V: TRBV5-1
size: .
J: TRBJ2-3
D: .
CDR3: ASSLAVRAPDTQY

V: TRBV7-8
size: .
J: TRBJ1-1
D: .
CDR3: ASSSEYSDTEAF

V: TRBV2
size: .
J: TRBJ2-3
D: .
CDR3: ASRPAAGTDTQY

V: TRBV19
size: .
J: TRBJ1-2
D: .
CDR3: ASSTTGDYGYT

V: TRBV3-1
size: .
J: TRBJ1-5
D: TRBD1
CDR3: ASSQGTGGLQPQH

V: TRBV15
size: .
J: TRBJ2-5
D: .
CDR3: ATSRSAAGRGETQY